The rows below give T cell receptor beta chains drawn from one sample of a study of blood T cell repertoires in COVID-19. The assay was immunoSEQ multiplex PCR, and TCRdb's table has in-frame clones only and misses some. The repertoire holds about 110,000 clones, with about 85% as singletons. The sample consisted of peripheral blood. The receptor set was obtained from an older woman with COVID-19, enrolled during active disease. CDR3s include the opening cysteine and the closing phenylalanine or tryptophan. A D gene is named only where the DNA matches it firmly. Not every row has a clone size; where given, it reads once, few, many or a size class.

v_gene	d_gene	j_gene	abundance	CDR3nt	CDR3aa
TRBV11-3	TRBD1	TRBJ2-1	few	TGTGCCAGCAGCTTAGATCTATCAGGGGGTGAGCAGTTCTTC	CASSLDLSGGEQFF
TRBV9	NA	TRBJ2-1	NA	TGTGCCAGCAGCGTAGAAACGGCCTACAATGAGCAGTTCTTC	CASSVETAYNEQFF
TRBV18	NA	TRBJ1-2	NA	TGTGCCAGCTCACCATCCGTTATAGGCGGGATTTCTAACTATGGCTACACCTTC	CASSPSVIGGISNYGYTF
TRBV29-1	TRBD1	TRBJ1-1	NA	TGCAGCGTGGAGACAGGGCTGCGGGGAGAAGCTTTCTTT	CSVETGLRGEAFF
TRBV7-7	TRBD2	TRBJ2-3	NA	TGTGCTAGCAGCTCCATAGCGGGGGGGAGCACAGATACGCAGTATTTT	CASSSIAGGSTDTQYF
TRBV4-2	TRBD1	TRBJ1-1	NA	TGTGCCAGCAGCCAGGAGCCCCAGGGGGAGAACACTGAAGCTTTCTTT	CASSQEPQGENTEAFF
TRBV13	TRBD1	TRBJ2-7	NA	TGTGCCAGCAGCGCCGGACAGGAGACCTACGAGCAGTACTTC	CASSAGQETYEQYF
TRBV27	TRBD1	TRBJ1-2	NA	TGTGCCAGCCGTCCCGGGACAGCGATGGGCTATGGCTACACCTTC	CASRPGTAMGYGYTF
TRBV11-2	NA	TRBJ1-1	NA	TGTGCCAGCAGCTCTAACAGCCAGTTGGCTGAAGCTTTCTTT	CASSSNSQLAEAFF
TRBV7-3	NA	TRBJ2-1	NA	TGTGCCAGCAGCCCGCGTCTAGCCCTCTCCTACAATGAGCAGTTCTTC	CASSPRLALSYNEQFF
TRBV18	TRBD1	TRBJ1-4	NA	TGTGCCAGCTCACCAAACCCCGGGACAGGGGAGGAAAAACTGTTTTTT	CASSPNPGTGEEKLFF
TRBV30	NA	TRBJ1-2	NA	TGTGCCTGGAGTGGGGTACTCGGGGACTACACCTTC	CAWSGVLGDYTF
TRBV4-1	TRBD2	TRBJ2-4	NA	TGCGCCAGCAGCCAATTGAGGGGACTAGCTGTCGCCAAAAACATTCAGTACTTC	CASSQLRGLAVAKNIQYF
TRBV30	TRBD1	TRBJ2-2	NA	TGTGCCTGGAGTAGGACAGGGGGCATTGTGGAGCTGTTTTTT	CAWSRTGGIVELFF
TRBV6-5	TRBD1	TRBJ1-2	NA	TGTGCCAGCAGTTCCAGGACAGGGATTAACTATGGCTACACCTTC	CASSSRTGINYGYTF
TRBV30	TRBD1	TRBJ1-6	NA	TGTGCCTGGGGACAGGGGGCGGATAATTCACCCCTCCACTTT	CAWGQGADNSPLHF
TRBV24-1	TRBD1	TRBJ1-1	NA	TGTGCCACCAGTGATGCCCCGGGACAGGGGATGAACACTGAAGCTTTCTTT	CATSDAPGQGMNTEAFF
TRBV5-1	NA	TRBJ1-1	NA	TGCGCCAGCAGCTTGGCGGGAATGAACACTGAAGCTTTCTTT	CASSLAGMNTEAFF
TRBV2	NA	TRBJ1-5	NA	TGTGCCAGCGCTTCGGGGAGGAGCAATCAGCCCCAGCATTTT	CASASGRSNQPQHF
TRBV2	NA	TRBJ1-2	NA	TGTGCCAGCAGCAGACAGACGCTTAACTATGGCTACACCTTC	CASSRQTLNYGYTF
TRBV7-3	NA	TRBJ2-2	NA	TGTGCCAGCAGCTTAGGGGGCGCGAACACCGGGGAGCTGTTTTTT	CASSLGGANTGELFF
TRBV7-2	TRBD1	TRBJ1-2	NA	TGTGCCAGCAGCGCCGACAGGGGAAACTATGGCTACACCTTC	CASSADRGNYGYTF
TRBV19	NA	TRBJ1-2	NA	TGTGCCACGAGGATGGCAGGGGTAGGAAGGGGCTACACCTTC	CATRMAGVGRGYTF
TRBV5-5	NA	TRBJ2-3	NA	TGTGCCAGCAGCTCCGACAGGATTAGCACAGATACGCAGTATTTT	CASSSDRISTDTQYF
TRBV30	TRBD1	TRBJ1-5	NA	TGTGCCTGGGGACAGGGAGGGGATCAGCCCCAGCATTTT	CAWGQGGDQPQHF
TRBV18	TRBD1	TRBJ1-2	NA	TGTGCCAGCTCACCACCGGGACAGGGGTTAGGCTACACCTTC	CASSPPGQGLGYTF
TRBV12-2	NA	TRBJ2-3	NA	TGTGCAAGTCTCCCCCTGGGCGCAGATACGCAGTATTTT	CASLPLGADTQYF
TRBV18	TRBD1	TRBJ1-1	NA	TGTGCCAGCTCATCGGACAGGGGTGCTGAAGCTTTCTTT	CASSSDRGAEAFF
TRBV2	TRBD1	TRBJ1-1	NA	TGTGCCAGCAGTGAGGGACAGGGGTGGGGCACTGAAGCTTTCTTT	CASSEGQGWGTEAFF
TRBV7-2	TRBD1	TRBJ1-1	NA	TGTGCCAGCAGCTCCCGGGGGGGAGGGGGCGGTGGAGCTTTCTTT	CASSSRGGGGGGAFF
TRBV7-2	NA	TRBJ2-5	NA	TGTGCCAGCAGCTTAGGAGGGAGACCGGCCTGGGTAGAAGAGACCCAGTACTTC	CASSLGGRPAWVEETQYF
TRBV6-4	NA	TRBJ2-7	NA	TGTGCCAGCAGTGACAGGGGTGGGAAGGAGCAGTACTTC	CASSDRGGKEQYF
TRBV19	NA	TRBJ1-5	NA	TGTGCCAGTACCCCGGGGTTTACCAATCAGCCCCAGCATTTT	CASTPGFTNQPQHF
TRBV25-1	NA	TRBJ1-2	few	TGTGCCAGCAGTGAATCAGCGAAAGCTAACTATGGCTACACCTTC	CASSESAKANYGYTF
TRBV2	NA	TRBJ1-1	NA	TGTGCCAGCAGTGCAAACACTGAAGCTTTCTTT	CASSANTEAFF
TRBV4-3	NA	TRBJ2-1	NA	TGCGCCAGCAGCCAAGAAGGGACATACAATGAGCAGTTCTTC	CASSQEGTYNEQFF